A single T cell receptor beta chain is shown here with its context. Its antigen has not been determined. The data belong to a study of CXCR3-negative and CXCR3-positive naive CD8 T cells (dated by TCRdb to between 2017 and 2020). Regarding the study in general: In total, about 135 million TRB reads were obtained, which works out to roughly 1.5 +/- 0.3 million reads per library. Diversity and physicochemical repertoire analyses covered 10 to 11 donors pooled from two independent experiments. The TRBV-TRBJ cluster analysis covered naive subsets from five or six donors and memory cells from 3 donors. What the research found in general, with its limitations: Compared with CXCR3-negative naive cells, CXCR3-positive naive cells had TRB CDR3s with higher hydrophobicity (lower Kidera factor 4), lower energy, and higher strength and volume indices. Because surface CD5, which is linked to self-reactivity in mice, was comparable between the naive subsets, TCR interaction strength was also inferred from the physicochemical properties of TRB CDR3s. Freshly isolated PBMCs were used for most assays because CXCR3 expression partially decreased after cryopreservation. Comparably high repertoire diversity was found in both naive subsets, whereas much lower repertoire diversity was found in memory CD8+ T cells. Within the same donor, TRBV-TRBJ usage looked similar between naive CXCR3-negative and CXCR3-positive cells, but memory cells had distinct patterns.

For every CD8+ T cell subset, 300,000 cells were flow-sorted straight into RLT lysis buffer, and each subset was sorted in triplicate. To exclude memory contaminants, naive CD8+ T cells were stringently defined as CD45RO-CCR7+CD27+CD95-. Using standard density gradient centrifugation, peripheral blood mononuclear cells were isolated from buffy coats. A FACSAria III was used to flow-sort naive CXCR3-negative and CXCR3-positive CD8+ T cells. Total RNA was extracted from sorted cells using an RNeasy Mini Kit. The data were produced on a NextSeq 550. The Human TCR Profiling Kit (MiLaboratory) was used to make UMI-labeled 5' RACE TRB cDNA libraries. cDNA synthesis used the entire amount of extracted RNA, and PCR amplification then used the entire amount of cDNA produced. Libraries were prepared in parallel with an identical number of PCR cycles. The authors' analysis ran thus. With a minimum of two reads required per UMI, MIGEC and MiXCR pulled out about 50,000 +/- 10,000 unique UMI-labeled TRB cDNA molecules from each library. On average, each library contained roughly 40,000 +/- 10,000 functional in-frame TRB CDR3 nucleotide clonotypes without stop codons. After each sample was downsampled to 5000 UMI-labeled TRB molecules, VDJtools was used to calculate diversity metrics such as normalized Shannon-Wiener and Chao1. VDJtools computed clonotype-size-weighted physicochemical properties of the central five CDR3 residues: interaction energy, strength, volume and Kidera factor 4. After TCRdb reprocessed the reads, each CDR3 protein sequence was kept as one row, without DNA. What appears here as the V and J calls and clone size reflects TCRdb's work, not the paper's. This sample's table carries around 95,000 distinct CDR3 sequences. The ten largest clones take up approximately 0.99% of the sample.

Sequencing input: naive CXCR3+ CD8+ T cells from blood. Taken with the paper, the label for cell subset or site translates to: CD45RO-CCR7+CD27+CD95- naive CD8+ T cells expressing CXCR3 (TNR3+). The clonotype was recovered from a human donor in good health. Some clones in this sample may be carry-over from other donors' samples.

The CDR3 amino acid sequence is: CSVVDREDHQPQHF. The chain links TRBV29-1 with TRBJ1-5; the D gene TCRdb calls, TRBD1, cannot be checked with no DNA. The CDR3, cysteine through phenylalanine, is 14 amino acids long. The DNA sequence is not available. The CDR1 and CDR2 encoded by the germline V gene are SQVTM and ANQGSEA.